A selection of T cell receptor beta chains follows, all from one sample in a study of T cell repertoires in cytomegalovirus infection. From the reads, TCRdb called clonotypes with MiXCR, one entry per CDR3 protein. This sample yields about 140,000 distinct CDR3 sequences, of which under 8% are seen a single time; more than 15% belongs to the top ten. Specimen: PBMCs. The receptors stem from a human donor in good health (CMV status not recorded). Some clones in this sample may be carry-over from other donors' samples. Each CDR3 is given with its conserved first and last residue. Each record gives: D gene, J gene, V gene, clone size, CDR3 DNA, CDR3 protein. The D gene is left open where the match is weak. Expanded clones get a size class; other rows say once, few or many, or leave the size out.

TRBD1	TRBJ2-7	TRBV7-2	few	TGTGCCAGCAGATCTCGAGGGACAGGGTCCTACGAGCAGTACTTC	CASRSRGTGSYEQYF
NA	TRBJ1-2	TRBV19	many	TGTGCCAGTAGTCCCGGTTCCGGGACGGTCTATGGCTACACCTTC	CASSPGSGTVYGYTF
NA	TRBJ2-3	TRBV7-3	many	TGTGCCAGCAGCCCAACCGGCCCGGACGATTCGAGGGTTTTT	CASSPTGPDDSRVF
TRBD1	TRBJ1-6	TRBV20-1	many	TGCAGTGTATTGGGACAGGAGATTTATAATTCACCCCTCCACTTT	CSVLGQEIYNSPLHF
NA	TRBJ1-2	TRBV7-2	many	TGTGCCAGCAGCTTGGAGGTCTCAGCCGGGGGCTACACCTTC	CASSLEVSAGGYTF
NA	TRBJ2-1	TRBV14	many	TGTGCCAGCAGCCCGTACCCCCGGGGGCACAATGAGCAGTTCTTC	CASSPYPRGHNEQFF
NA	TRBJ1-5	TRBV20-1	NA	TGCAGTGCTAGAGGTTGGGGTAGCAGGGTCGAGCCCCAGCATTTT	CSARGWGSRVEPQHF
NA	TRBJ1-2	TRBV5-6	many	TGTGCCAGCAGCTACACTCTAGCGGTGGGCTACACCTTC	CASSYTLAVGYTF
TRBD2	TRBJ2-3	TRBV7-8	NA	TGTGCCAGCAGGACTAGCGGAGCCACAGATACGCAGTATTTT	CASRTSGATDTQYF
TRBD1	TRBJ2-1	TRBV7-2	many	TGTGCCAGCAGCTTAGCGGGACAGGCCTACAATGAGCAGTTCTTC	CASSLAGQAYNEQFF
NA	TRBJ2-1	TRBV6-2/TRBV6-3	many	TGTGCCAGCAGTACGCCCCTCGTGGATGAGCAGTTCTTC	CASSTPLVDEQFF
TRBD1	TRBJ1-1	TRBV20-1	many	TGCAGTGCCCAGCTGGGACAGGGAACTGAAGCTTTCTTT	CSAQLGQGTEAFF
NA	TRBJ2-5	TRBV2	NA	TGTGCCAGCAGCCTTAATAGCGGCCAAGAGACCCAGTACTTC	CASSLNSGQETQYF
NA	TRBJ1-1	TRBV5-5	NA	TGTGCCAGCAGCTTGGATGCGGACACTGAAGCTTTCTTT	CASSLDADTEAFF
TRBD1	TRBJ2-7	TRBV9	NA	TGTGCCAGCAGCGCTCTCGGGACAGGGCCCTACGAGCAGTACTTC	CASSALGTGPYEQYF
TRBD1	TRBJ1-6	TRBV7-9	many	TGTGCCAGCAGCCCCAGGGGGGACAGGGCTGGTTCACCCCTCCACTTT	CASSPRGDRAGSPLHF
NA	TRBJ2-2	TRBV5-1	many	TGCGCCAGCAGCCCTTCTGTCGGGGAGCTGTTTTTT	CASSPSVGELFF
NA	TRBJ2-3	TRBV12-5	NA	TGTGCTAGTGGTTTGCCTCCCGGGGGAGATACGCAGTATTTT	CASGLPPGGDTQYF
NA	TRBJ1-2	TRBV20-1	few	TGCAGTGCTATATTCGGCTACACCTTC	CSAIFGYTF
NA	TRBJ2-1	TRBV18	many	TGTGCCAGCTCACCACAGTATGCCAGCGATGAGCAGTTCTTC	CASSPQYASDEQFF
NA	TRBJ1-4	TRBV7-2	many	TGTGCCAGCAGCTTAAGGGGCGAAAAACTGTTTTTT	CASSLRGEKLFF
TRBD2	TRBJ2-2	TRBV11-1	many	TGTGCCAGCCGAAGACTAGCGGCGATCTCAGGGGAGCTGTTTTTT	CASRRLAAISGELFF
TRBD1	TRBJ1-4	TRBV20-1	few	TGCAGTGCTAGGACAGGGGAAAATGAAAAACTGTTTTTT	CSARTGENEKLFF
TRBD1	TRBJ2-7	TRBV28	few	TGTGCCAGCAGTTCGCCCGGGACAGGGGCATACGAGCAGTACTTC	CASSSPGTGAYEQYF
NA	TRBJ2-2	TRBV12-3/TRBV12-4	many	TGTGCCAGCAGTTTAGCGCGTCCAGACACCGGGGAGCTGTTTTTT	CASSLARPDTGELFF
NA	TRBJ2-1	TRBV29-1	many	TGCAGCGTTGATTCCCGCTACAATGAGCAGTTCTTC	CSVDSRYNEQFF
NA	TRBJ1-1	TRBV7-3	many	TGTGCCAGCAGCCCCCCAGGGCACACTGAAGCTTTCTTT	CASSPPGHTEAFF
TRBD2	TRBJ2-1	TRBV5-5	many	TGTGCCAGCACCGTAGGGGGACTAGCGGGGGGGCGGGCGAGTAGTGAGCAGTTCTTC	CASTVGGLAGGRASSEQFF
TRBD1	TRBJ2-1	TRBV14	few	TGTGCCAGCAGGTCGACAGGGGGTTCCTACAATGAGCAGTTCTTC	CASRSTGGSYNEQFF
NA	TRBJ2-3	TRBV6-1	many	TGTGCCAGCGGGACTCTTAGCACAGATACGCAGTATTTT	CASGTLSTDTQYF
TRBD2	TRBJ2-3	TRBV5-1	few	TGCGCCAGCAGCTGGGAGGGTCTAGCGGGGGTCCTGGATACGCAGTATTTT	CASSWEGLAGVLDTQYF
TRBD2	TRBJ2-2	TRBV7-2	many	TGTGCCAGCAGCAAAAATGTGGGACTAGCGGCCGGGGAGCTGTTTTTT	CASSKNVGLAAGELFF
NA	TRBJ1-3	TRBV12-3/TRBV12-4	NA	TGTGCCAGCAGTTTAACCGGGACGCTGGGGGGAAACACCATATATTTT	CASSLTGTLGGNTIYF
NA	TRBJ1-4	TRBV18	NA	TGTGCCAGCTCACCTTCCGGGACGGACGAAAAACTGTTTTTT	CASSPSGTDEKLFF
NA	TRBJ2-3	TRBV29-1	many	TGCAGCATTGATGAAGATACGCAGTATTTT	CSIDEDTQYF
TRBD2	TRBJ2-3	TRBV19	many	TGTGCCAGTAGCCCTCCTTTACTAGCGGGGAAATCGCGGGGTACGCAGTATTTT	CASSPPLLAGKSRGTQYF
NA	TRBJ1-1	TRBV7-8	many	TGTGCCAGCAGCTTACGCGGCGGCAGGGGAGTAGTTAACACTGAAGCTTTCTTT	CASSLRGGRGVVNTEAFF
NA	TRBJ2-3	TRBV5-1	many	TGCGCCAGCAGCTTGGACAGGTTCACAGATACGCAGTATTTT	CASSLDRFTDTQYF
NA	TRBJ2-4	TRBV29-1	NA	TGCAGCGTTTTGGTGTCCAAAAACATTCAGTACTTC	CSVLVSKNIQYF
NA	TRBJ1-1	TRBV19	many	TGTGCCAGTAGTAGACCTCCTTGGGACACTGAAGCTTTCTTT	CASSRPPWDTEAFF
NA	TRBJ2-7	TRBV28	many	TGTGCCAGCAAGGTACTCTCCTACGAGCAGTACTTC	CASKVLSYEQYF
NA	TRBJ2-7	TRBV2	many	TGTGCCAGCGGCCCCGACAGGACTATCTACGAGCAGTACTTC	CASGPDRTIYEQYF
NA	TRBJ2-7	TRBV29-1	NA	TGCAGCGTGGGCTTTGGGTACGAGCAGTACTTC	CSVGFGYEQYF
NA	TRBJ1-2	TRBV2	NA	TGTGCCAGCAGTGAAGGTGGCTCTTCCTACACCTTC	CASSEGGSSYTF
TRBD1	TRBJ1-2	TRBV7-9	many	TGTGCCAGCAGCCCATGGACAGGCTCCTATGGCTACACCTTC	CASSPWTGSYGYTF